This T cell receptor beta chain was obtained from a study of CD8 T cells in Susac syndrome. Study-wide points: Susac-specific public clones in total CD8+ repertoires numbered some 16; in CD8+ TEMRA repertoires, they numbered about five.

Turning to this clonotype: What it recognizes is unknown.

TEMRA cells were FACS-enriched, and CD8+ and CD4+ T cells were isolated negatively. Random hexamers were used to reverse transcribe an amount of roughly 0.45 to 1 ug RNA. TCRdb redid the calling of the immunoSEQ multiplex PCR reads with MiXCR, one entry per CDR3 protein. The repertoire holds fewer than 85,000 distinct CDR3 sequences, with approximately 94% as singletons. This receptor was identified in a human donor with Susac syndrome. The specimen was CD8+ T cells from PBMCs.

The CDR3 sequence: CASSPFQRDSGNIQYF. CDR3 DNA sequence: TGTGCCAGCTCACCCTTTCAGAGGGACTCGGGCAACATTCAGTACTTC. The chain is built from TRBV18 and TRBJ2-4; tentatively, D is TRBD2 (6 bases). Trimming left V 3 bases short and J 7 bases short, with 19 bases between. CDR3 length: 16 amino acids. Germline V gives CDR1 KGHSH, CDR2 LQKENI.